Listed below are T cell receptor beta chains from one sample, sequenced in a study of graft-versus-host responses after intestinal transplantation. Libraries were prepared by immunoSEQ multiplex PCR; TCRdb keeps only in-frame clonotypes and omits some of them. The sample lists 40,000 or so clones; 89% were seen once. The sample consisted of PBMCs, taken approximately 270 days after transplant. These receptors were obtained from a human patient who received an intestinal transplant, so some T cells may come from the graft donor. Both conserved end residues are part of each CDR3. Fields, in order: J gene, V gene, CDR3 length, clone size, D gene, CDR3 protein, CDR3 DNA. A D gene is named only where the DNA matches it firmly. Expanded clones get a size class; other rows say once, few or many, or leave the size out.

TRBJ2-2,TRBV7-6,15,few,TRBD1,CASSIGQGGPGELFF,TGTGCCAGCAGCATTGGACAGGGAGGCCCCGGGGAGCTGTTTTTT
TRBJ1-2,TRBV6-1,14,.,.,CASSELQSIYGYTF,TGTGCCAGCAGTGAATTACAGTCAATCTATGGCTACACCTTC
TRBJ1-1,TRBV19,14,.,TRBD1,CASSWTGENTEAFF,TGTGCCAGTAGCTGGACAGGTGAGAACACTGAAGCTTTCTTT
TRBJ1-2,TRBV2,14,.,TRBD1,CASSGDRAVYGYTF,TGTGCCAGCAGCGGGGACAGGGCTGTGTATGGCTACACCTTC
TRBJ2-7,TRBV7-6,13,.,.,CASSLGGQNEQYF,TGTGCCAGCAGCTTAGGGGGGCAGAACGAGCAGTACTTC
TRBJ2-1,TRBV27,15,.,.,CASSLSGSSYNEQFF,TGTGCCAGCAGTTTGTCAGGGAGCTCCTACAATGAGCAGTTCTTC
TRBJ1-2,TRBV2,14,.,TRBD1,CARTGTGYNYGYTF,TGTGCCAGAACGGGGACAGGGTATAACTATGGCTACACCTTC
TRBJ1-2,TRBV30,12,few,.,CACSETGYGYTF,TGTGCCTGCTCGGAGACAGGCTATGGCTACACCTTC
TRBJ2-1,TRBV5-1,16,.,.,CASSLVGRATYNEQFF,TGCGCCAGCAGCTTGGTAGGCAGGGCAACCTACAATGAGCAGTTCTTC
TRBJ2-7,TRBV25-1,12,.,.,CASSYSSYEQYF,TGTGCCAGCAGTTACTCCTCCTACGAGCAGTACTTC
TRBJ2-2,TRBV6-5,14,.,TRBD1,CASSSRQGAGELFF,TGTGCCAGCAGTAGCCGACAGGGGGCCGGGGAGCTGTTTTTT
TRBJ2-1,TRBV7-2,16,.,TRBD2,CASSLAYSGNYNEQFF,TGTGCCAGCAGCTTAGCGTATAGCGGGAACTACAATGAGCAGTTCTTC
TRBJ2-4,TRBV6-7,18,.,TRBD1,CASSLNPTGGLQRHIQYF,TGTGCCAGCAGCCTAAACCCGACAGGGGGCCTCCAGAGGCACATTCAGTACTTC
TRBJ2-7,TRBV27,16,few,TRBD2,CASTPRVAGSGYEQYF,TGTGCCAGCACCCCGAGGGTAGCGGGGTCGGGCTACGAGCAGTACTTC
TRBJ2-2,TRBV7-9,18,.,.,CASSLAGDRVRSTGELFF,TGTGCCAGCAGCTTAGCGGGTGACCGGGTGCGAAGCACCGGGGAGCTGTTTTTT
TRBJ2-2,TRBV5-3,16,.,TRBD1,CARSPRGQGLTGELFF,TGTGCCAGAAGCCCACGCGGACAGGGGCTCACCGGGGAGCTGTTTTTT
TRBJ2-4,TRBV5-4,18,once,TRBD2,CASSFRLAGGSGKNIQYF,TGTGCCAGCAGCTTTCGACTAGCGGGGGGGAGTGGCAAAAACATTCAGTACTTC
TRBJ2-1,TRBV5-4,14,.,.,CASSLGSGDNEQFF,TGTGCCAGCAGCTTGGGCTCAGGGGACAATGAGCAGTTCTTC
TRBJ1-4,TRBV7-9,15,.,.,CASSSWGERREKLFF,TGTGCCAGCAGCAGTTGGGGGGAAAGACGTGAAAAACTGTTTTTT
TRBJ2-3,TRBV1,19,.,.,CTSSQENIHSGATTDTQYF,TGCACCAGCAGCCAAGAAAACATCCATAGCGGGGCTACAACAGATACGCAGTATTTT
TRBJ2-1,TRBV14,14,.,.,CASSQDLGSHEQFF,TGTGCCAGCAGCCAAGACCTAGGGTCTCATGAGCAGTTCTTC
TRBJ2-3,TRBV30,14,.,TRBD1,CAWDRDRDLGTQYF,TGTGCCTGGGACCGGGACAGGGACTTAGGTACGCAGTATTTT
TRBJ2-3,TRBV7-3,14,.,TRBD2,CASGSGGAEDTQYF,TGTGCCAGCGGGAGCGGGGGGGCGGAAGATACGCAGTATTTT
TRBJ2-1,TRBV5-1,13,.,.,CASSLRRADEQFF,TGCGCCAGCAGCTTGAGGAGGGCCGATGAGCAGTTCTTC
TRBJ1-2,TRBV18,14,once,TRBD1,CASSQSGQDYGYTF,TGTGCCAGCTCACAATCGGGACAGGATTATGGCTACACCTTC
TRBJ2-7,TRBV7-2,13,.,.,CASSFGRLYEQYF,TGTGCCAGCAGCTTCGGACGTCTCTACGAGCAGTACTTC
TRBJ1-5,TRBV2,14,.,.,CASRGYSLNQPQHF,TGTGCCAGCAGGGGGTACAGTCTCAATCAGCCCCAGCATTTT
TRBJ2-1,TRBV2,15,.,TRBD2,CASSILAGGHNEQFF,TGTGCCAGCAGTATTCTAGCGGGGGGGCACAATGAGCAGTTCTTC
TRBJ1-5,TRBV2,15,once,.,CASSELGAAYQPQHF,TGTGCCAGCAGTGAATTGGGGGCAGCTTATCAGCCCCAGCATTTT
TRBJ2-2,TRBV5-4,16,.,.,CASSLEGGAQDGELFF,TGTGCCAGCAGCTTGGAGGGGGGGGCCCAGGACGGGGAGCTGTTTTTT
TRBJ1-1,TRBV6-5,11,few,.,CASSWGTEAFF,TGTGCCAGCAGTTGGGGCACTGAAGCTTTCTTT
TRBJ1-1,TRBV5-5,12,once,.,CASSLKGTEAFF,TGTGCCAGCAGCTTGAAGGGGACTGAAGCTTTCTTT
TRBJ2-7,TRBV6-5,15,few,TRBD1,CASSYAPGGSYEQYF,TGTGCCAGCAGTTACGCACCAGGGGGCTCCTACGAGCAGTACTTC
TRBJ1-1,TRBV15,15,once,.,CATSMRFGENTEAFF,TGTGCCACCAGCATGAGGTTTGGGGAGAACACTGAAGCTTTCTTT
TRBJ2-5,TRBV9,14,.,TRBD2,CASSVEVGGETQYF,TGTGCCAGCAGCGTAGAGGTCGGGGGGGAGACCCAGTACTTC
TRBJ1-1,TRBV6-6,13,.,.,CASSPEGNTEAFF,TGTGCCAGCAGTCCGGAGGGGAACACTGAAGCTTTCTTT
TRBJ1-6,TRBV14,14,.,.,CASSLRGGNSPLHF,TGTGCCAGCAGCCTCCGCGGGGGAAATTCACCCCTCCACTTT
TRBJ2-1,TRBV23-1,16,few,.,CASSQPTPFFTLRRFF,TGCGCCAGCAGTCAACCAACCCCCTTCTTTACTCTCAGGCGGTTCTTC
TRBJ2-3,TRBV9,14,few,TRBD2,CASSPSGGTDTQYF,TGTGCCAGCAGCCCTAGCGGGGGCACAGATACGCAGTATTTT
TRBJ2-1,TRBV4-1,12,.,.,CASSRLFGEQFF,TGCGCCAGCAGCCGTTTGTTTGGGGAGCAGTTCTTC
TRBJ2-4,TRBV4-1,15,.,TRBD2,CASSRTSGGVDIQYF,TGCGCCAGCAGCCGGACTAGCGGGGGGGTTGACATTCAGTACTTC
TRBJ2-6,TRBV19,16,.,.,CASSIALGGGANVLTF,TGTGCCAGTAGTATTGCCCTGGGGGGTGGGGCCAACGTCCTGACTTTC
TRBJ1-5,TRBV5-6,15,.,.,CASSLDGTFNQPQHF,TGTGCCAGCAGCTTGGACGGGACCTTTAATCAGCCCCAGCATTTT
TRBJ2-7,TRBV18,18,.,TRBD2,CASSLTPGLAGPSYEQYF,TGTGCCAGCTCACTAACACCCGGACTAGCGGGGCCCTCCTACGAGCAGTACTTC
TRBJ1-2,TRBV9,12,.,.,CASSVGVYGYTF,TGTGCCAGCAGCGTAGGCGTCTATGGCTACACCTTC
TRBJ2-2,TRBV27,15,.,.,CASSPAAYNTGELFF,TGTGCCAGCAGTCCCGCCGCTTACAACACCGGGGAGCTGTTTTTT
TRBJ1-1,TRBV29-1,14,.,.,CSVESQENANEAFF,TGCAGCGTTGAAAGTCAGGAGAACGCCAATGAAGCTTTCTTT
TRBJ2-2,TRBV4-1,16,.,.,CASSPSDGTPPGELFF,TGCGCCAGCAGCCCATCCGACGGGACACCTCCCGGGGAGCTGTTTTTT
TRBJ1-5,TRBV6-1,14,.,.,CASRPGQRNQPQHF,TGTGCCAGCAGACCTGGCCAACGCAATCAGCCCCAGCATTTT
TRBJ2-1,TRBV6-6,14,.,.,CASSYSSVYSEQFF,TGTGCCAGCAGTTACTCAAGCGTTTACAGTGAGCAGTTCTTC